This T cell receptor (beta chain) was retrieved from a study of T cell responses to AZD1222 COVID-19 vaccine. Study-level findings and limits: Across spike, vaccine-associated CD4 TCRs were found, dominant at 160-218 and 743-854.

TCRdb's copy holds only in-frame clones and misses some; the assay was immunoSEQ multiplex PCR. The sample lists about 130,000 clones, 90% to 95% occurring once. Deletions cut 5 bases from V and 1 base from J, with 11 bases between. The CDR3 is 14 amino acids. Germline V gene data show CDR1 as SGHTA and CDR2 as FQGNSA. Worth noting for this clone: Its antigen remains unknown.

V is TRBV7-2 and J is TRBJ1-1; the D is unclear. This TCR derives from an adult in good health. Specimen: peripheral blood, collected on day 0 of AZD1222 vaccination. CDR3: CASSSRRKNTEAFF. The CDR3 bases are TGTGCCAGCAGCAGTAGGCGGAAGAACACTGAAGCTTTCTTT.